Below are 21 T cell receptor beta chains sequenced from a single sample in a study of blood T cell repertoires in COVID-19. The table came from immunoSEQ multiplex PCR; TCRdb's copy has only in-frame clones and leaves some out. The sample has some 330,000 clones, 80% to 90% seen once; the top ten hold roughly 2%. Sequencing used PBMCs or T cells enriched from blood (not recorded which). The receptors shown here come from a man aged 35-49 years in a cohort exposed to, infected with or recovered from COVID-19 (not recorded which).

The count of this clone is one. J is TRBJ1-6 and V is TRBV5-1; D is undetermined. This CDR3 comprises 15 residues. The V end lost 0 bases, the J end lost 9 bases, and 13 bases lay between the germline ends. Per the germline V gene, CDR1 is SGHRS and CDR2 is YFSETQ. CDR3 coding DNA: TGCGCCAGCAGCTTGGGTCGGGGTGAGGCTTCACCCCTCCACTTT. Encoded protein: CASSLGRGEASPLHF.

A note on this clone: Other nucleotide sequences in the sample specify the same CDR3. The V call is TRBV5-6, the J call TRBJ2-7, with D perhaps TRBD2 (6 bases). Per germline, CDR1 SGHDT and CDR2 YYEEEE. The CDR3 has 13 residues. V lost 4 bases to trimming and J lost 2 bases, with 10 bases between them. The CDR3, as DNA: TGTGCCAGCAGCCGGGGGTACCCCTACGAGCAGTACTTC. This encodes CASSRGYPYEQYF.

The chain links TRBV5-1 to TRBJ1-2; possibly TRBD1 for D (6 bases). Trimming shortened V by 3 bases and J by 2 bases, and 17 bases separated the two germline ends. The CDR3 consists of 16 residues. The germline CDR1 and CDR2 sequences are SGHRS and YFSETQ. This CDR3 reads CASSSISPGTNYGYTF. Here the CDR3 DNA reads TGCGCCAGCAGCTCCATATCCCCCGGGACAAACTATGGCTACACCTTC.

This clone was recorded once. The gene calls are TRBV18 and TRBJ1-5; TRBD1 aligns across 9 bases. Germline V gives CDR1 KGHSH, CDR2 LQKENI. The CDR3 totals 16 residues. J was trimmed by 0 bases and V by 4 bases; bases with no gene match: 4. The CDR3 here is CASSRDRDLSNQPQHF. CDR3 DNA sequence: TGTGCCAGCTCACGGGACAGGGATCTTAGCAATCAGCCCCAGCATTTT.

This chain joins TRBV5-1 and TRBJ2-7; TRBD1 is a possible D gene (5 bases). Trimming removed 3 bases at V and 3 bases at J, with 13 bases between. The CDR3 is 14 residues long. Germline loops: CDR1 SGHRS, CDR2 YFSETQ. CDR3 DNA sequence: TGCGCCAGCAGCTCATCACCAGGGAACTACGAGCAGTACTTC. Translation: CASSSSPGNYEQYF.

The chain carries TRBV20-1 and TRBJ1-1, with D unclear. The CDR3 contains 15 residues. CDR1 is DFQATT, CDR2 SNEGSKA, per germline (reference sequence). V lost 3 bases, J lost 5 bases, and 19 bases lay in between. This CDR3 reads CSASGGNQGTTEAFF. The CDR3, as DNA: TGCAGTGCTAGTGGCGGAAATCAAGGCACGACTGAAGCTTTCTTT.

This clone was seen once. The CDR3 loop is CASSQTLRALDTQYF. The DNA of the CDR3 is TGTGCCAGCAGTCAAACCCTCAGGGCCTTAGATACGCAGTATTTT. V gene TRBV27 combines with J gene TRBJ2-3; a possible D gene is TRBD1 (5 bases). Germline V gene data show CDR1 as MNHEY and CDR2 as SMNVEV (reference sequence). The CDR3 extends over 15 amino acids. V lost 5 bases to trimming and J lost 5 bases, with 17 bases between them.

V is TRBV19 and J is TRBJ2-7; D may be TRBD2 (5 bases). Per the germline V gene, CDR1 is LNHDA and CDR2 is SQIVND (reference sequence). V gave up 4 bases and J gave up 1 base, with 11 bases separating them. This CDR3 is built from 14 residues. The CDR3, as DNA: TGTGCCAGTAGTACCGGTCCGGGGTCCTACGAGCAGTACTTC. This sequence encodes CASSTGPGSYEQYF.

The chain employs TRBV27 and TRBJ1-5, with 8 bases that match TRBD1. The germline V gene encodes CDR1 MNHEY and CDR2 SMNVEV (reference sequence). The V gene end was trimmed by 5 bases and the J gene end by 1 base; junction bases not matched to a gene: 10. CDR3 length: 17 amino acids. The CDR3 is CASSALRTGRSNQPQHF. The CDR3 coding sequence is TGTGCCAGCAGTGCTCTTCGGACAGGGCGCAGCAATCAGCCCCAGCATTTT.

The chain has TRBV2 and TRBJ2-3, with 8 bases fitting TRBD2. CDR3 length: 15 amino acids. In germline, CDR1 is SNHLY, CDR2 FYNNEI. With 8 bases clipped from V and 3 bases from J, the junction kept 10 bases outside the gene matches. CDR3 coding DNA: TGTGCCAGCCGCAAAGCGGGAGCTAGGACAGATACGCAGTATTTT. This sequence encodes CASRKAGARTDTQYF.

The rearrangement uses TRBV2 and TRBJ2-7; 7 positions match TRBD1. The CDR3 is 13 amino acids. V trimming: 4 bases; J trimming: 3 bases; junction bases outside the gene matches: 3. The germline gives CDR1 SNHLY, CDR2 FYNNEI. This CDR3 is CASSVGQYYEQYF. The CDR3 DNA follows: TGTGCCAGCAGTGTGGGACAGTACTACGAGCAGTACTTC.

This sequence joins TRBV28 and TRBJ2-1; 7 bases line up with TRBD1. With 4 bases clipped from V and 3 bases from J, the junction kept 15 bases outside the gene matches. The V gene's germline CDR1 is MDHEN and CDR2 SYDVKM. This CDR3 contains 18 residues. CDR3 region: CASSSLPNLGTDYNEQFF. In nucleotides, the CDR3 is TGTGCCAGCAGTTCTTTACCCAACCTCGGGACAGACTACAATGAGCAGTTCTTC.

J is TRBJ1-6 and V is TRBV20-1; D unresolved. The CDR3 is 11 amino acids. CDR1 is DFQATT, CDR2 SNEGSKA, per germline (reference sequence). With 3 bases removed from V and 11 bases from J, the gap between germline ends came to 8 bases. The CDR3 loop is CSARELPPLHF. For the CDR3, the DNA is TGCAGTGCTAGGGAGCTTCCACCCCTCCACTTT.

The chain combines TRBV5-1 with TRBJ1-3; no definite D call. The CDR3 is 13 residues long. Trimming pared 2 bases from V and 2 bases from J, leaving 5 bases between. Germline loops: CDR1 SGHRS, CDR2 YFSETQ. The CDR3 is CASSFGTGNTIYF. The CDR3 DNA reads TGCGCCAGCAGCTTCGGGACTGGAAACACCATATATTTT.

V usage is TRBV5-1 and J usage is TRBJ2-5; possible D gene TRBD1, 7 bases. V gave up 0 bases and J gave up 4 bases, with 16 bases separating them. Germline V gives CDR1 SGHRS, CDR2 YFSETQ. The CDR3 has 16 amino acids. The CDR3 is CASSLDRGGLGETQYF. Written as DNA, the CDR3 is TGCGCCAGCAGCTTGGACAGGGGAGGTTTAGGAGAGACCCAGTACTTC.

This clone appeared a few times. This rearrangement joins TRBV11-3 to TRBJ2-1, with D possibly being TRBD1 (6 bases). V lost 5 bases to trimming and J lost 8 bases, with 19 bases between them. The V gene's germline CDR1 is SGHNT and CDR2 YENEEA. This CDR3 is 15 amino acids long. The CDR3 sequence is CASSPQGSLADEQFF. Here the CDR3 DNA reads TGTGCCAGCAGCCCACAGGGATCCCTGGCCGATGAGCAGTTCTTC. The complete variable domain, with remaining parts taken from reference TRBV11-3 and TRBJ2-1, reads EAGVVQSPRYKIIEKKQPVAFWCNPISGHNTLYWYLQNLGQGPELLIRYENEEAVDDSQLPKDRFSAERLKGVDSTLKIQPAELGDSAVYLCASSPQGSLADEQFFGPGTRLTVL.

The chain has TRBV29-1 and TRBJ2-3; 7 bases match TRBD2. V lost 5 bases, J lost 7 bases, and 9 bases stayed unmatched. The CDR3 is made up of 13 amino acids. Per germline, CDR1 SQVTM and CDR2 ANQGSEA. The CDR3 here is CSVLWEGSYTQYF. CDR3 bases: TGCAGCGTTCTGTGGGAGGGATCGTATACGCAGTATTTT.

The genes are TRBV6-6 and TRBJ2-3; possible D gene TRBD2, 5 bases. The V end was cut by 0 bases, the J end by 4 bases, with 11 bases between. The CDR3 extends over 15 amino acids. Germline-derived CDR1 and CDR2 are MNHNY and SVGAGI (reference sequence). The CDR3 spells CASSYSRWGADTQYF. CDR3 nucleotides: TGTGCCAGCAGTTACTCGAGGTGGGGAGCAGATACGCAGTATTTT.

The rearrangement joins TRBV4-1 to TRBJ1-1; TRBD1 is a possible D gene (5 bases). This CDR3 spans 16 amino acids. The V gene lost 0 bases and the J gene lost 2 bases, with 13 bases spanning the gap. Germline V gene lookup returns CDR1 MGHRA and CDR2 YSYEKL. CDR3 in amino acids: CASSQDGGGVNTEAFF. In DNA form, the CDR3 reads TGCGCCAGCAGCCAAGATGGAGGAGGGGTCAACACTGAAGCTTTCTTT.

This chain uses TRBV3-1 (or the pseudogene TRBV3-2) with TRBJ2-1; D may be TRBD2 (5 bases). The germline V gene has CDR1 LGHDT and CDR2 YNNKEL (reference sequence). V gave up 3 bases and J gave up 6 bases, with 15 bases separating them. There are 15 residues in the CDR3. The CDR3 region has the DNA TGTGCCAGCAGCCAGAGCGGCAGATGGGGCAATGAGCAGTTCTTC. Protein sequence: CASSQSGRWGNEQFF.

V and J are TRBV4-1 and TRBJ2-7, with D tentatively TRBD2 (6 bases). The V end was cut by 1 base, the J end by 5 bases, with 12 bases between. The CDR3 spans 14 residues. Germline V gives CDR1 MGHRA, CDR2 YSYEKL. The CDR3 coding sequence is TGCGCCAGCAGCCAAGTTGGAGGGGTAAACGAGCAGTACTTC. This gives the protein CASSQVGGVNEQYF.